This record looks at one T cell receptor beta chain sequence and its context. Assay used: immunoSEQ multiplex PCR; TCRdb lists only in-frame clones, some missing. Among about 260,000 clones listed, about 90% were seen once. Allocation to cohorts depended on clinical history reported by the participants. Exposed volunteers were people who met a COVID-19 case within 2 weeks before study entry. Germline V gene lookup returns CDR1 MDHEN and CDR2 SYDVKM. V was trimmed by 6 bases and J by 3 bases, leaving 17 bases between them. This CDR3 has 15 residues. The data belong to a study of blood T cell repertoires in COVID-19. Study context: Sources were T cells, B-cell-depleted T cells, or PBMCs; the material itself was cDNA or gDNA.

The clonotype originates from a man in his fifties or sixties who had been exposed to COVID-19. Sequenced material: PBMCs or T cells enriched from blood (not recorded which). V is TRBV28 and J is TRBJ1-1, with D possibly TRBD1 on 5 matching bases. The CDR3 loop reads CASSFLGRGDTEAFF. CDR3 coding DNA: TGTGCCAGCAGCTTCCTGGGCCGGGGGGACACTGAAGCTTTCTTT. Combining the CDR3 with reference TRBV28 and TRBJ1-1 gives the whole variable domain DVKVTQSSRYLVKRTGEKVFLECVQDMDHENMFWYRQDPGLGLRLIYFSYDVKMKEKGDIPEGYSVSREKKERFSLILESASTNQTSMYLCASSFLGRGDTEAFFGQGTRLTVV.